These 9 T cell receptor beta chains share one sample of origin, sequenced in a study of shared clonotypes between healthy human individuals. Measured with immunoSEQ multiplex PCR; TCRdb has only the in-frame clones, and not every one. The sample contains around 1.9 million clones, just over 90% of which appear only once. Only CD45RO-negative cells positively selected for CCR7 counted as naive CD8 cells, so terminally differentiated effector memory CD45RA+ cells were excluded. What was sequenced was naive CD8+ T cells from PBMCs. The receptors here all came from a man aged 18 to 29 in good health. Some clones in this sample may be carry-over from other donors' samples.

The V and J genes are TRBV28 and TRBJ2-1; D gene ambiguous. The ends were cut back, 7 bases at V and 2 bases at J, with 12 bases in the middle. Looked up from germline, CDR1 is MDHEN and CDR2 is SYDVKM. The CDR3 loop spans 14 amino acids. The CDR3 loop is CASKEPSPYNEQFF. CDR3 DNA: TGTGCCAGCAAGGAGCCTAGTCCCTACAATGAGCAGTTCTTC.

The chain joins TRBV9 to TRBJ2-1, with 12 positions matching TRBD2. This CDR3 has 16 amino acids. V gave up 1 base and J gave up 4 bases; unmatched junction bases: 3. Germline values: CDR1 SGDLS, CDR2 YYNGEE. For the CDR3, the DNA is TGTGCCAGCAGCGTATTGACTAGCGGGAGTTACAATGAGCAGTTCTTC. Translated, it gives CASSVLTSGSYNEQFF.

The chain recombines TRBV20-1 with TRBJ2-7; no clear D. This CDR3 spans 11 amino acids. V lost 1 base, J lost 7 bases, and 8 bases lay in between. Per germline, CDR1 DFQATT and CDR2 SNEGSKA (reference sequence). CDR3 nucleotides: TGCAGTGCTAGAGTGACGGAGGAGCAGTACTTC. The encoded protein is CSARVTEEQYF.

This rearrangement joins TRBV25-1 to TRBJ2-6; D tentatively fits TRBD1 or TRBD2 (5 bases each). The CDR3 contains 15 residues. Trimming took off 4 bases at V and 3 bases at J, with 10 bases between the two ends. Germline V lookup: CDR1 MGHDK, CDR2 SYGVNS. CDR3 bases: TGTGCCAGCAGTGTCAGGGAGCATGGGGCCAACGTCCTGACTTTC. This sequence encodes CASSVREHGANVLTF.

The DNA for the CDR3 is TGTGCCAGCAGACCTCCAGCGTTCCAAGAGACCCAGTACTTC. It yields the protein CASRPPAFQETQYF. The chain links TRBV28 to TRBJ2-5; no reliable D call. Trimming cost V 6 bases and J 1 base, with 12 bases left between them. Germline CDR1 is MDHEN and CDR2 is SYDVKM. This CDR3 comprises 14 residues.

In the case of this clone: Other DNA sequences of this sample code for an identical CDR3. The V gene is TRBV28, the J gene TRBJ1-1; tentatively, D is TRBD1 (5 bases). Germline-derived CDR1 and CDR2 are MDHEN and SYDVKM. Trimming stripped 2 bases from V and 1 base from J, with 5 bases between. The CDR3 covers 13 residues. This chain's CDR3 is CASSLRGNTEAFF. As DNA, the CDR3 is TGTGCCAGCAGTTTAAGGGGGAACACTGAAGCTTTCTTT.

This clone was counted once. The V call is TRBV10-3, the J call TRBJ2-2, with D unresolved. V dropped 2 bases and J dropped 5 bases, with 6 bases sitting between them. CDR1 and CDR2 (germline): ENHRY, SYGVKD. This CDR3 spans 13 amino acids. The CDR3 spells CAISEARTGELFF. The CDR3 DNA is TGTGCCATCAGTGAGGCCAGGACCGGGGAGCTGTTTTTT.

The chain employs TRBV27 and TRBJ2-7; 10 nucleotides agree with TRBD2. Germline V gene data show CDR1 as MNHEY and CDR2 as SMNVEV (reference sequence). J lost 4 bases, V lost 5 bases, and 8 bases had no gene match. The CDR3 is 15 residues long. The CDR3 sequence is CASSHSGRAGYEQYF. DNA for the CDR3: TGTGCCAGCAGTCACAGCGGGAGGGCAGGGTACGAGCAGTACTTC.

The V and J genes are TRBV9 and TRBJ2-2, with D unclear. The germline V and J ends were trimmed by 4 bases and 7 bases, with 11 bases remaining between them. This CDR3 is built from 13 residues. In germline, CDR1 is SGDLS, CDR2 YYNGEE. The CDR3: CASSMETVGELFF. CDR3 sequence (DNA): TGTGCCAGCAGCATGGAGACTGTCGGGGAGCTGTTTTTT.